This T cell receptor (beta chain) is from a study of blood T cell dynamics during melanoma immunotherapy. Overall study findings and caveats: Clones driving repertoire changes may be melanoma-specific or general immune activation.

Concerning this clone: The antigen remains undetermined.

Each bulk PBMC sample had 300 to 350 ng DNA loaded. Sequencing used immunoSEQ multiplex PCR; TCRdb keeps in-frame clones, though not all of them. The sample holds approximately 25,000 clones, about 83% seen once. Time point denoted: pre-treatment baseline. Response was assessed by RECIST 1.1 at 12 weeks, except two rapid progressors. Prior systemic cancer therapy, immunosuppressant use and other active malignancies excluded patients. The CDR3 totals 15 residues. CDR1 and CDR2 (germline): SGDLS, YYNGEE. Trimming left V 0 bases short and J 1 base short, with 7 bases between. This clonotype was sampled from a human donor with melanoma. The material was blood, obtained from a patient treated with checkpoint blockade. This chain connects TRBV9 to TRBJ2-2; D not certain. DNA of the CDR3: TGTGCCAGCAGCGTAGTGTCTATGAACACCGGGGAGCTGTTTTTT. This sequence encodes CASSVVSMNTGELFF.